This TCR beta chain was sequenced for a study of OX40 agonist ivuxolimab in advanced cancers. Across the whole study: Dose-escalation cases comprised hepatocellular carcinoma, melanoma, renal cell or head and neck cancer. Anti-PD-1, anti-PD-L1 or anti-CTLA-4 therapy given earlier was allowed, and about 38% had some. Findings of the study overall: Those patients achieving a partial response at 0.1-3.0 mg/kg showed among the lowest clonal expansion.

In germline, CDR1 is KGHSH, CDR2 LQKENI. The ends lost 3 bases at V and 4 bases at J; junction bases unmatched: 14. The CDR3 runs to 17 residues. Baseline was the first blood sampling point, followed by cycle 4 day 1 and cycle 7 day 1. As for this clone: The antigen remains unidentified.

The protocol was immunoSEQ multiplex PCR, while the TCRdb copy is restricted to in-frame clones and leaves out a portion. The table has tens of thousands of clones, around 85% seen once; the top ten hold roughly 2.1%. The TCR originated in an adult with an advanced solid tumor such as melanoma, head and neck, liver or kidney cancer. Sequenced here: CD4+ or CD8+ T cells sorted from blood, sampled in a trial of the OX40 agonist ivuxolimab. The rearrangement joins TRBV18 to TRBJ1-1; 7 bases line up with TRBD1. The CDR3 loop reads CASSPLGTANVGTEAFF. The CDR3 DNA follows: TGTGCCAGCTCACCCCTTGGGACAGCAAATGTGGGCACTGAAGCTTTCTTT.